This entry features one T cell receptor beta chain sequence. The antigen remains unidentified. The data stem from a study of cytomegalovirus exposure and HLA in healthy donors. Study-level points and caveats: In the 130 or so validation repertoires, about 94% of cluster scores exceeded 0, per a later analysis. 164 TCR beta chains were listed as cytomegalovirus-associated. Confirmation was obtained in vitro that a few CMV-associated chains are specific for CMV antigens.

The study drew the donors from its approximately 110-subject validation cohort, separate from the approximately 700-subject first cohort. Libraries were prepared by immunoSEQ multiplex PCR; TCRdb keeps only in-frame clonotypes and omits some of them. The sample has about 400,000 clones, 70% to 90% seen once. The sequenced sample consisted of PBMCs. The TCR was taken from a woman aged 18-29 years in good health and CMV-seronegative.

The DNA of the CDR3 is TGCGCCAGCAGCCCGGGCAGGGGGCTTGGCGAGCAGTACTTC. The encoded protein is CASSPGRGLGEQYF. V gene TRBV4-1 combines with J gene TRBJ2-7; 8 nucleotides agree with TRBD1. Per germline, CDR1 MGHRA and CDR2 YSYEKL. The V and J ends lost 4 bases and 6 bases, in that order; junction bases with no gene match: 8. This CDR3 has 14 amino acids.